This record concerns one T cell receptor (beta chain) sequence. Its antigen is unknown. Unexposed donor CD4+ T cells date from about 2011-2018, before the COVID-19 pandemic. Isolation of CD4+ T cells took place after roughly nine days in culture. Unexposed-donor CD4+ T cells were probed with SARS-CoV-2 S/N and four cold-coronavirus spikes, cells permitting. Half the medium was replaced with IL-2 medium on days 3 and 7. The data derive from a study of CD4 T cells in relation to SARS-CoV-2 and coronaviruses. Turning to the study itself: PBMCs were cultured with antigen for roughly 9 days before TCR beta sequencing.

The assay was immunoSEQ multiplex PCR, and TCRdb's table has in-frame clones only and misses some. The sample contains about 20,000 clones, around 78% of which appear only once. The specimen sequenced was CD4+ T cells from PBMCs, cultured in vitro. The receptor was isolated from a human donor in good health.

The CDR3: CASRVDGTVGEQFF. The CDR3 region has the DNA TGTGCCAGCAGGGTCGACGGGACTGTCGGGGAGCAGTTCTTC. The J gene is TRBJ2-1, the V gene TRBV2, with D maybe TRBD2 (6 bases). This CDR3 comprises 14 residues. From germline, CDR1 is SNHLY and CDR2 FYNNEI. Trimming took 6 bases from V and 10 from J, leaving 19 bases between them.